Below, one T cell receptor (beta chain) is given with its context. Sequencing was performed with immunoSEQ multiplex PCR; in TCRdb, only in-frame clones are kept and a portion is missing. The sample carries 90,000 to 100,000 clones, about 80% recorded once. The sample belongs to a study of control samples from healthy donors and cancer patients. With V trimmed by 0 bases and J by 3 bases, 3 bases remained unmatched. This CDR3 is built from 15 residues. Germline V lookup: CDR1 SGDLS, CDR2 YYNGEE. This TCR was recovered from a young woman in good health. The sample comprised blood. The V and J genes are TRBV9 and TRBJ1-3, with TRBD1 matching 7 bases. The CDR3 DNA follows: TGTGCCAGCAGCGTAGGGGACAGCCATGGAAACACCATATATTTT. It encodes CASSVGDSHGNTIYF.